The sequence of this T cell receptor (beta chain) was determined in a study of CD8+ T cells in alopecia areata (dated by TCRdb to 2016 to 2019). As for the study more broadly: The treated patients, all with moderate-to-severe alopecia areata, were enrolled in an open-label pilot trial of oral tofacitinib given at 5 to 10 mg twice daily. Patients received tofacitinib for 6 to 18 months and were then followed off drug for 6 months to check for delayed response and recurrence. High-throughput TCRbeta sequencing was used to examine T cell clonal expansion in alopecia areata in both the C3H/HeJ mouse model and human patients. In humans, TCRbeta sequencing was performed on scalp tissue and on sorted CD4+ and CD8+ peripheral blood T cells from healthy controls and from patients with patchy or totalis/universalis alopecia areata. Biopsies were taken from tofacitinib-treated patients at baseline and again at 4 and 24 weeks into treatment, and several of those patients also had a later scalp biopsy. Clonality in the scalp was compared among normal scalp (n=4), patchy alopecia areata scalp (n=8), and alopecia totalis/universalis scalp (n=8). The RNA source kit depended on sample type: the PAXgene miRNA kit for fixed scalp, the miRNeasy kit for PBMCs, and the RNeasy kit for mouse skin. immunoSEQ multiplex PCR using 35 Vbeta forward primers and 13 Jbeta reverse primers was used to amplify TCRbeta CDR3 regions. The investigation overall reported the following: Unlike mouse skin, which is dominated by gammadelta T cells, normal human skin has resident alphabeta T cells that are also sequenced, and this complicates analysis of the scalp TCR repertoire. Shared TCR sequences between patients were less evident than in mice, which may be partly attributable to HLA diversity in the patient population. Lesional scalp, especially in alopecia totalis/universalis, showed higher clonality and more expanded CD8+ clones than normal scalp, suggesting antigenic drive.

As regards this clone: Its target antigen remains unknown. Base-call qualities are not available, and no considerably larger clone is one nucleotide away.

The protocol used for the library was the immunoSEQ multiplex PCR assay. To provide template for TCR sequencing, every sample had RNA extracted and reverse transcribed into cDNA. SuperScript III was used for first-strand cDNA synthesis, primed with a 2:1 mix of oligo-dT and random hexamers. Amplification bias was assessed with a synthetic immune receptor repertoire, and residual bias was removed computationally. Per the authors' processing: Raw reads were preprocessed to remove errors, and CDR3 was defined according to IMGT conventions as the region from the conserved cysteine to phenylalanine. To get clonality, Shannon entropy was normalized by log2 of the number of productive unique TCRs and the result was subtracted from 1. Whether each scalp clone was CD4 or CD8 was inferred by checking scalp TCRbeta sequences against the CD4 and CD8 repertoires from sorted blood. Drawn from immuneACCESS, this table holds only the in-frame rearrangements with V and J called that TCRdb kept. Clones are partly lost; checked studies trace under half to an unresolved V gene and leave the rest unexplained. That table is the source of V, J and clone size, and D and trimming were worked out from the DNA. This sample comprises over 150,000 clones, just under 60% of them detected only once. Under 15% of the sample is in the top ten clones.

Deletion took 4 bases off V and 6 bases off J, with a span of 9 bases between the germline ends. The germline V gene specifies SQVTM as CDR1 and ANQGSEA as CDR2. The CDR3 goes from the cysteine to the phenylalanine over 12 residues. The only DNA kept is the CDR3, 36 bases in frame from the first base. Per the publication, the time point label means: baseline before oral tofacitinib. From alopecia areata patients, peripheral blood was collected along with lesional scalp punch biopsies. After PBMCs were isolated by density centrifugation and stained for CD3, CD4 and CD8, a FACSAria was used to sort CD4+ and CD8+ T cells.

The chain employs TRBV29-1 and TRBJ1-4, with a weak D call of TRBD1 (5 bases match). This specimen consisted of CD4+ T cells sorted from blood, obtained at week 0. The clonotype comes from a human donor with alopecia areata. The CDR3 sequence is CSVAVRDEKLFF. In nucleotides, the sequence is TGCAGCGTTGCGGTCAGGGATGAAAAACTGTTTTTT.